This record concerns one T cell receptor beta chain sequence. Between the trimmed V and J ends, which lost 5 bases and 3 bases, there was a span of 10 bases. The CDR3 covers 13 residues. The germline gives CDR1 LNHNV, CDR2 YYDKDF (reference sequence). This sample is drawn from a study of blood T cell repertoires in COVID-19. Overall study: Samples representing acute and convalescent COVID-19 were sourced from the United States, Italy and Spain. The analysed material was cDNA or gDNA that came from T cells, B-cell-depleted T cells, or PBMCs.

TCRdb keeps only in-frame clones here, not all; method: immunoSEQ multiplex PCR. The table shows 270,000 or so clones, with approximately 80% occurring only once. This clonotype was sampled from a human donor in a cohort sampled during active COVID-19. Input material: peripheral blood. V and J are TRBV15 and TRBJ1-1; D gene ambiguous. CDR3 sequence: CATSLEADTEAFF. The CDR3 DNA sequence: TGTGCCACCAGCCTCGAGGCCGACACTGAAGCTTTCTTT.